Presented here are 8 T cell receptor beta chains from one specimen sequenced in a study of blood T cell repertoires in COVID-19. The data were produced by immunoSEQ multiplex PCR, yet TCRdb's version contains in-frame clones alone and is incomplete. The data contain fewer than 300,000 clones, approximately 84% of them singletons. The sequenced sample was peripheral blood. The receptors were sampled from a human donor with COVID-19, enrolled during active disease. The donor label of this sample is uncertain.

The chain couples TRBV4-3 to TRBJ2-2; 10 positions agree with TRBD2. V was pared by 2 bases and J by 6 bases, with 3 bases of the junction left unmatched. CDR3 length equals 15 residues. Germline V gene data show CDR1 as LGHNA and CDR2 as YSLEER. The CDR3 DNA follows: TGCGCCAGCAGCCAATTCCTAGCGGGAGCCGGGGAGCTGTTTTTT. Its protein is CASSQFLAGAGELFF.

The chain joins TRBV5-1 to TRBJ2-3; no reliable D call. Germline loops: CDR1 SGHRS, CDR2 YFSETQ. There are 15 residues in the CDR3. The V and J ends lost 0 bases and 1 base respectively, with 9 bases between them. The CDR3 nucleotides read TGCGCCAGCAGCTTGGATAGACGGGGCACAGATACGCAGTATTTT. It yields the protein CASSLDRRGTDTQYF.

The sample holds one count of this clone. The chain has TRBV6-5 and TRBJ2-7, with 8 bases identical to TRBD1. Trimming cost V 6 bases and J 6 bases; bases outside gene matches: 10. Germline V gene sequence: CDR1 MNHEY, CDR2 SVGAGI. The CDR3 sequence is 14 residues long. CDR3 residues: CASSWDRNTREQYF. The CDR3, as DNA: TGTGCCAGCAGCTGGGACAGGAATACCCGCGAGCAGTACTTC.

V and J are TRBV19 and TRBJ2-3; 7 positions agree with TRBD2. This CDR3 has 16 residues. With 4 bases clipped from V and 1 base from J, the junction kept 8 bases outside the gene matches. Germline CDR1 LNHDA, CDR2 SQIVND (reference sequence). CDR3 DNA: TGTGCCAGTAGTACTAGCGGAAGCTGGGGCACAGATACGCAGTATTTT. This gives the protein CASSTSGSWGTDTQYF.

In its sample, this clone was seen a few times. This rearrangement joins TRBV6-6 to TRBJ1-1; 11 bases fit TRBD1. Trimming cost V 5 bases and J 8 bases; bases outside gene matches: 10. This CDR3 is 15 amino acids long. Germline lookup yields CDR1 MNHNY and CDR2 SVGAGI (reference sequence). The CDR3 is CASSPSRDRGSEAFF. The CDR3 nucleotides read TGTGCCAGCAGTCCCTCCCGGGACAGGGGGTCAGAAGCTTTCTTT.

The genes are TRBV4-1 and TRBJ2-5; the D is unclear. The CDR3 spans 15 residues. The V gene's germline CDR1 is MGHRA and CDR2 YSYEKL. V lost 1 base and J lost 1, with 10 bases in between. The CDR3 DNA is TGCGCCAGCAGCCAAGCCGGGTTCAGCCAAGAGACCCAGTACTTC. It encodes CASSQAGFSQETQYF.

The chain has TRBV9 and TRBJ1-1; 7 positions match TRBD1. The junction had 8 bases not matched to a gene; V was cut back by 4 bases and J by 5 bases. Germline V lookup: CDR1 SGDLS, CDR2 YYNGEE. This CDR3 has 14 amino acids. This CDR3 reads CASSPTGAGTEAFF. The DNA of the CDR3 is TGTGCCAGCAGCCCTACAGGGGCAGGGACTGAAGCTTTCTTT.

This chain connects TRBV27 to TRBJ2-7; perhaps TRBD1 as D (6 bases). The germline V gene has CDR1 MNHEY and CDR2 SMNVEV (reference sequence). V was trimmed by 0 bases and J by 4 bases, leaving 10 bases between them. The CDR3 is 14 residues long. CDR3 nucleotide sequence: TGTGCCAGCAGTTTATCTGGGACACCGTACGAGCAGTACTTC. Translated: CASSLSGTPYEQYF.